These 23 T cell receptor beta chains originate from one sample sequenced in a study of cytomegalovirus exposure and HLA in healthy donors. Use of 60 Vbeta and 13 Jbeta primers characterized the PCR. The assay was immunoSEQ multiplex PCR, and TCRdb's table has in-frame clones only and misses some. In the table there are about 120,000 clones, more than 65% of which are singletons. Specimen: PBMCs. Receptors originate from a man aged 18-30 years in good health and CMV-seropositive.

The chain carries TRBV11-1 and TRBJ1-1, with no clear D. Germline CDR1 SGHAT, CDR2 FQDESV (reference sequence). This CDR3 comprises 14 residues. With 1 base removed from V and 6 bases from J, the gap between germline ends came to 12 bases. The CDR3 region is CASSLVTGLAEAFF. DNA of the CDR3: TGTGCCAGCAGCTTAGTCACCGGGTTGGCTGAAGCTTTCTTT.

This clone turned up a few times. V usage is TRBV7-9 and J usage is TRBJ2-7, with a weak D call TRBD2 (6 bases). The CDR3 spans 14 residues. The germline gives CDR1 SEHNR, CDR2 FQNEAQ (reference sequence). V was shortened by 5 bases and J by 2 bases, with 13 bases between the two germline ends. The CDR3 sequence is CASSLIAEPYEQYF. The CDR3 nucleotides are TGTGCCAGCAGCCTAATAGCGGAACCCTACGAGCAGTACTTC.

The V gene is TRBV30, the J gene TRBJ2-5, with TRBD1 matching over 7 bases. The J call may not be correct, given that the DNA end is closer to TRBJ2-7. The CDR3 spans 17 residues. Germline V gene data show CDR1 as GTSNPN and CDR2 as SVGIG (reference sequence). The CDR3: CAWSATGTVSEGREQYF. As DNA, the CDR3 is TGTGCCTGGAGTGCAACCGGGACAGTGAGTGAAGGTCGCGAGCAGTACTTC.

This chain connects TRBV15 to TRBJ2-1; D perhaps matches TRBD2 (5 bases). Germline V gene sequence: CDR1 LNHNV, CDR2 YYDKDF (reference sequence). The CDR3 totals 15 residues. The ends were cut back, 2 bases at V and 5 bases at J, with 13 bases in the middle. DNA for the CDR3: TGTGCCACCAGCAGAAGGGCGGGTCTAAACAATGAGCAGTTCTTC. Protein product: CATSRRAGLNNEQFF.

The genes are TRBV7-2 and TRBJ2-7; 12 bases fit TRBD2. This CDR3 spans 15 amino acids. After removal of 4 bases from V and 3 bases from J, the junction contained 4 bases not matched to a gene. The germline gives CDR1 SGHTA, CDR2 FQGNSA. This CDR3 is CASSSGLAGLYEQYF. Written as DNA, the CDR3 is TGTGCCAGCAGCTCTGGACTAGCGGGACTCTACGAGCAGTACTTC.

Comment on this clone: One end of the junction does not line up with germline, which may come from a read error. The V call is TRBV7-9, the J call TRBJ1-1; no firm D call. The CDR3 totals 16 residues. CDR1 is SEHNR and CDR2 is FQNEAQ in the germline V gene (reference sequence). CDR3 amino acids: CSSSLSTGVRGTEAFF. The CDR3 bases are TGTTCCAGCAGCTTATCCACTGGCGTTCGCGGCACTGAAGCTTTCTTT.

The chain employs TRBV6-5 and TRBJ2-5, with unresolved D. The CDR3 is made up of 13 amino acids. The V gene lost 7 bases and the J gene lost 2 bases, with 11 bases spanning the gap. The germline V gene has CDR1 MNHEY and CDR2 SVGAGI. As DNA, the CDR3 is TGTGCCAGCACCTCCTCGAGTCAAGAGACCCAGTACTTC. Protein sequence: CASTSSSQETQYF.

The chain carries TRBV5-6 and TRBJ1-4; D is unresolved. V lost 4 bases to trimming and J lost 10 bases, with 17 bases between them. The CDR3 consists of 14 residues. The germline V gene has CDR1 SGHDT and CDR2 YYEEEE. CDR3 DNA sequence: TGTGCCAGCAGCAATCCTCCAATTCAGTCAAAACTGTTTTTT. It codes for CASSNPPIQSKLFF.

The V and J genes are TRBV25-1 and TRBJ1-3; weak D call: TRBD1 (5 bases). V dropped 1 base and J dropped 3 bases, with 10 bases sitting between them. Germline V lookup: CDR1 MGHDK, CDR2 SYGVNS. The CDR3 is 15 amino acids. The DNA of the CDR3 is TGTGCCAGCAGTGAATGGGGAACAGGTGGAAACACCATATATTTT. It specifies CASSEWGTGGNTIYF.

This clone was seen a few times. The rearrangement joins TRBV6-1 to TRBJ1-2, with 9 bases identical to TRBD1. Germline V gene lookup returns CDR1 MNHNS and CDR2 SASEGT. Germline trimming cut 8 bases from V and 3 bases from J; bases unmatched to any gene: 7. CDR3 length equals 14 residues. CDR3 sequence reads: CASWPGQGYYGYTF. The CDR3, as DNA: TGTGCCAGCTGGCCGGGACAGGGCTACTATGGCTACACCTTC.

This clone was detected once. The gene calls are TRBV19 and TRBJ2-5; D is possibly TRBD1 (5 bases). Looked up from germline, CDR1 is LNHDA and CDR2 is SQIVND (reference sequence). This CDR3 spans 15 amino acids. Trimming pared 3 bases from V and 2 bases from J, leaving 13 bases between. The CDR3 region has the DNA TGTGCCAGTAGTATTGCAGGGTACAGACAAGAGACCCAGTACTTC. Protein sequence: CASSIAGYRQETQYF.

This chain's CDR3 is CASRGQGAYEQYF. The CDR3, as DNA: TGCGCCAGCCGAGGACAGGGGGCTTACGAGCAGTACTTC. The chain recombines TRBV5-1 with TRBJ2-7, with 11 bases identical to TRBD1. The germline CDR1 and CDR2 sequences are SGHRS and YFSETQ. This CDR3 region has 13 residues. V was pared by 7 bases and J by 4 bases, with 4 bases of the junction left unmatched.

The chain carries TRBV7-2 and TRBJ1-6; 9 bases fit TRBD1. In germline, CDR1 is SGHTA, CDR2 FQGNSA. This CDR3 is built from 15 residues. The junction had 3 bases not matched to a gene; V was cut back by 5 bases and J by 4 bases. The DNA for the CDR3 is TGTGCCAGCAGCCCCGACAGGGGGTATAATTCACCCCTCCACTTT. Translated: CASSPDRGYNSPLHF.

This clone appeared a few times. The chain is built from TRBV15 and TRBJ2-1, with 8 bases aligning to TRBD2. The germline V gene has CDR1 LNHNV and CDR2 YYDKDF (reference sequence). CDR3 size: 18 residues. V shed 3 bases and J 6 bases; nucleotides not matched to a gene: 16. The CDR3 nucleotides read TGTGCCACCAGCAGTCCTGCCGGGGGGGCCGGGCGGAGCAATGAGCAGTTCTTC. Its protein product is CATSSPAGGAGRSNEQFF. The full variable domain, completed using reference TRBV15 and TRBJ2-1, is DAMVIQNPRYQVTQFGKPVTLSCSQTLNHNVMYWYQQKSSQAPKLLFHYYDKDFNNEADTPDNFQSRRPNTSFCFLDIRSPGLGDTAMYLCATSSPAGGAGRSNEQFFGPGTRLTVL.

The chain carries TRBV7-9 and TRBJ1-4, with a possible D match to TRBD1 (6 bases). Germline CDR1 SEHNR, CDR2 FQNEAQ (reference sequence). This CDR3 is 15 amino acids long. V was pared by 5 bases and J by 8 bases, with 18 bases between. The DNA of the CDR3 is TGTGCCAGCAGCCGAGCCCGGACAGATTACGAAAAACTGTTTTTT. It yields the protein CASSRARTDYEKLFF. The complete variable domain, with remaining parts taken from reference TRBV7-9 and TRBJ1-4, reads DTGVSQNPRHKITKRGQNVTFRCDPISEHNRLYWYRQTLGQGPEFLTYFQNEAQLEKSRLLSDRFSAERPKGSFSTLEIQRTEQGDSAMYLCASSRARTDYEKLFFGSGTQLSVL.

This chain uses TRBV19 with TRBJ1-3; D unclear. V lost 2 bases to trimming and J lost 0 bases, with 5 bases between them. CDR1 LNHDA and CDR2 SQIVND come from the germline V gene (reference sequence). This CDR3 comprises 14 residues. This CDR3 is CASSILNSGNTIYF. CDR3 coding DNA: TGTGCCAGTAGTATACTTAACTCTGGAAACACCATATATTTT.

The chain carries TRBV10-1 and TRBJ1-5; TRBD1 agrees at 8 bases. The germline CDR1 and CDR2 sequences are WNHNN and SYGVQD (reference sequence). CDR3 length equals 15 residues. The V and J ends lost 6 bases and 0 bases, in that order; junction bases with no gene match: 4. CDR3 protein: CASREGQVSNQPQHF. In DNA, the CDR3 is TGCGCCAGCAGGGAGGGACAGGTTAGCAATCAGCCCCAGCATTTT.

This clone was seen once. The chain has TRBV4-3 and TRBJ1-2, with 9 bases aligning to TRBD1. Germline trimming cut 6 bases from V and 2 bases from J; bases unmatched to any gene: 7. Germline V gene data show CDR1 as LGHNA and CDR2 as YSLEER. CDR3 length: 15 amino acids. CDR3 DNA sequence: TGCGCCAGCAGTAAAACAGGGGGCATAAACTATGGCTACACCTTC. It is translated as CASSKTGGINYGYTF.

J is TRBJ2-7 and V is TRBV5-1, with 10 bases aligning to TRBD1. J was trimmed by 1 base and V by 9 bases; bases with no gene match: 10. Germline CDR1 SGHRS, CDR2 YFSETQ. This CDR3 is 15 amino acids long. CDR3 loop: CATSSGTGASYEQYF. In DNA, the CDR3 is TGCGCCACTTCTTCCGGGACAGGGGCTTCCTACGAGCAGTACTTC. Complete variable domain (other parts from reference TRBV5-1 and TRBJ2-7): KAGVTQTPRYLIKTRGQQVTLSCSPISGHRSVSWYQQTPGQGLQFLFEYFSETQRNKGNFPGRFSGRQFSNSRSEMNVSTLELGDSALYLCATSSGTGASYEQYFGPGTRLTVT.

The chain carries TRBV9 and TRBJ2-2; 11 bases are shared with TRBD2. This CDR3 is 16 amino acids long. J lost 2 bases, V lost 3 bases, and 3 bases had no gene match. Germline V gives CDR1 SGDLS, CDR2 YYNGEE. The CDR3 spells CASSALAGVNTGELFF. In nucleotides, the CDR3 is TGTGCCAGCAGCGCACTAGCGGGAGTAAACACCGGGGAGCTGTTTTTT.

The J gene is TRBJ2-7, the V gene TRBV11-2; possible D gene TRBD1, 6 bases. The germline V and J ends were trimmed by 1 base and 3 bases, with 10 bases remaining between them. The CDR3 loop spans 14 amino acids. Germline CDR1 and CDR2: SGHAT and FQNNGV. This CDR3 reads CASSLGTAYYEQYF. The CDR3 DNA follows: TGTGCCAGCAGCTTAGGGACAGCCTACTACGAGCAGTACTTC.

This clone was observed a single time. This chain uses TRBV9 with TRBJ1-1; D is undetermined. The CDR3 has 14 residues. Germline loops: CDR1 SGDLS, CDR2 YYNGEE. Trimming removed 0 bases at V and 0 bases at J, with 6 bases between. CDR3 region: CASSVGHMNTEAFF. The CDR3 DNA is TGTGCCAGCAGCGTAGGACATATGAACACTGAAGCTTTCTTT.

The CDR3 protein is CASSEDLGRQTQYF. CDR3 in DNA: TGTGCCAGCAGTGAAGATTTAGGGAGACAGACCCAGTACTTC. The gene calls are TRBV6-1 and TRBJ2-5, with D possibly TRBD2 on 5 matching bases. Germline-derived CDR1 and CDR2 are MNHNS and SASEGT. V lost 1 base to trimming and J lost 6 bases, with 12 bases between them. The CDR3 is 14 residues long.